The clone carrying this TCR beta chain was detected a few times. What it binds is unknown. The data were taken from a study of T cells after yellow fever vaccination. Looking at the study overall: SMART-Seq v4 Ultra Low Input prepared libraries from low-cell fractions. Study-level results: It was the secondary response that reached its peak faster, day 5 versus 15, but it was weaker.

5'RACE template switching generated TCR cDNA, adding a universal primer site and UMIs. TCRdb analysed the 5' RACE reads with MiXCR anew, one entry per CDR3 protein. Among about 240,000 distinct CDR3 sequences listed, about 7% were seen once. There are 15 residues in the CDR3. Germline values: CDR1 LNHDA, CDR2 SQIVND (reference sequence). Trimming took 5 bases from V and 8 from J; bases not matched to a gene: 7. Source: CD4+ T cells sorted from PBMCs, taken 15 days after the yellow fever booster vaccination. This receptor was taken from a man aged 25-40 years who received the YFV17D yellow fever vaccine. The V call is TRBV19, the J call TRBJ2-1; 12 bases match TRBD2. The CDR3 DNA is TGTGCCAGTAGTCCCTTGGGACTAGCGGGCGATGAGCAGTTCTTC. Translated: CASSPLGLAGDEQFF.